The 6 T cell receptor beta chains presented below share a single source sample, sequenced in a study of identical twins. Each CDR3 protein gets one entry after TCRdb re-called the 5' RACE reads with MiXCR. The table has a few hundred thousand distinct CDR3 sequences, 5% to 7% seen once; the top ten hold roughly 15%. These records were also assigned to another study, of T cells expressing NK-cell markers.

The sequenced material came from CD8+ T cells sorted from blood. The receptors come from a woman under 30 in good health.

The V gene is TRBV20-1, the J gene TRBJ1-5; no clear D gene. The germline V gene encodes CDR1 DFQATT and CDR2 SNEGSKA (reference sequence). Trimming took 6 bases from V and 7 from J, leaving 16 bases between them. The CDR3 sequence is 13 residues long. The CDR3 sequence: CSALTGGEQPQHF. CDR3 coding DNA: TGCAGTGCCCTCACGGGAGGCGAACAGCCCCAGCATTTT.

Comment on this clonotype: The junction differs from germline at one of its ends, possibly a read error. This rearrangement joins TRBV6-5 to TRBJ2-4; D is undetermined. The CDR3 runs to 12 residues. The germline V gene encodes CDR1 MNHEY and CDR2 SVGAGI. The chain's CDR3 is CASSNSKNIQYF. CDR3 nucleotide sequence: TGTGCCAGCAGTAACTCCAAAAACATTCAGTACTTC.

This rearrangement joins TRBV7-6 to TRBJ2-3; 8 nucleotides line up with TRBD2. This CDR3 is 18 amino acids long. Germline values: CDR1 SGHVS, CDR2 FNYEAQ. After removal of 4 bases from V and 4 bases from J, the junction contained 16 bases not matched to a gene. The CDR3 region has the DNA TGTGCCAGCAGCTCCTACGACGAACGGGGGGGCCGCGCAGATACGCAGTATTTT. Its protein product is CASSSYDERGGRADTQYF.

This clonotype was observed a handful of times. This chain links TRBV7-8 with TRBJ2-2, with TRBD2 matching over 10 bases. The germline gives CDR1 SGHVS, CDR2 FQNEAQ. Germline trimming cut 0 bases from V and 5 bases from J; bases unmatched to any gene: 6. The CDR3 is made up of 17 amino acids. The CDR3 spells CASSLASAGGPTGELFF. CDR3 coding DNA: TGTGCCAGCAGCTTAGCTTCAGCGGGGGGGCCTACCGGGGAGCTGTTTTTT.

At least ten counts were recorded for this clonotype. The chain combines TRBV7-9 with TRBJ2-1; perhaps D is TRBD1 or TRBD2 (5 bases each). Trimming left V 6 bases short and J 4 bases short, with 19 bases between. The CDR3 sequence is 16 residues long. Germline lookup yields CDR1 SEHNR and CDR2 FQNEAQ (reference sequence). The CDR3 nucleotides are TGTGCCAGCAGTTTTACCGGGACCCTGATATACAATGAGCAGTTCTTC. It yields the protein CASSFTGTLIYNEQFF. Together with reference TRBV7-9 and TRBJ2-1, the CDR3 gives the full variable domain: DTGVSQNPRHKITKRGQNVTFRCDPISEHNRLYWYRQTLGQGPEFLTYFQNEAQLEKSRLLSDRFSAERPKGSFSTLEIQRTEQGDSAMYLCASSFTGTLIYNEQFFGPGTRLTVL.

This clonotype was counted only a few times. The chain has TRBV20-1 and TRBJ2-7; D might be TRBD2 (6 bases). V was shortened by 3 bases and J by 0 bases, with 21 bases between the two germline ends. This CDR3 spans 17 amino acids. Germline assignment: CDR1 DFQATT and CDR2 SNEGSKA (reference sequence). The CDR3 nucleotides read TGCAGTGCTAGGCTGGGAAAAAGGTACGGGAGCTCCTACGAGCAGTACTTC. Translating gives CSARLGKRYGSSYEQYF.